This T cell receptor beta chain was observed in a study of blood T cell repertoires in COVID-19. Study-level background: Some COVID-19 samples were acute and others convalescent; all came from the United States, Italy and Spain. Sources were T cells, B-cell-depleted T cells, or PBMCs; the material itself was cDNA or gDNA.

Study processing details: Reference gene primer amplification gave estimated nucleated cell counts. The assay was immunoSEQ multiplex PCR, and TCRdb's table has in-frame clones only and misses some. V, J and clone size are those of that table, while D and trimming were read from the DNA. The table shows a few hundred thousand clones, with around 86% occurring only once. V lost 5 bases and J lost 2; bases outside the gene matches: 5. This CDR3 is 16 amino acids long. CDR1 is MNHEY, CDR2 SMNVEV, per germline (reference sequence). The chain joins TRBV27 to TRBJ2-3; 12 bases map to TRBD2. This clonotype was obtained from a man between 60 and 75 years old with acute or convalescent COVID-19. Source material: peripheral blood. DNA for the CDR3: TGTGCCAGCAGTCTAACTAGCGGGGGGTCCACAGATACGCAGTATTTT. Protein sequence: CASSLTSGGSTDTQYF.